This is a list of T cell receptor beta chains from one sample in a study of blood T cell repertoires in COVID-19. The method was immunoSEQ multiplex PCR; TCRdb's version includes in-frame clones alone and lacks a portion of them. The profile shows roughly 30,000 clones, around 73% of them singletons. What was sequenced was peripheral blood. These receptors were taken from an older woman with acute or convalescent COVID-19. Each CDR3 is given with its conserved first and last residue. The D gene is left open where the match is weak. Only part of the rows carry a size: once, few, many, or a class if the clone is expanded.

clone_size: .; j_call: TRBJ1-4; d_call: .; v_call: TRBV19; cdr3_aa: CASSNSWRGTNEKLFF; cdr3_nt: TGTGCCAGTAGTAATTCGTGGAGAGGAACTAATGAAAAACTGTTTTTT
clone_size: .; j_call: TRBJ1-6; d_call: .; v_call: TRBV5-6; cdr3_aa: CASSPSFIDHNSPLHF; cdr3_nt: TGTGCCAGCAGCCCTAGCTTCATCGACCATAATTCACCCCTCCACTTT
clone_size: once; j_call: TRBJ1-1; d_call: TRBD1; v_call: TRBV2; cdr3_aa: CAQDRGLNTEAFF; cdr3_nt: TGTGCCCAAGACAGGGGGCTGAACACTGAAGCTTTCTTT
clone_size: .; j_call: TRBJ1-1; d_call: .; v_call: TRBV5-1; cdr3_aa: CASRGAGTTEAFF; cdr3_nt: TGCGCCAGCAGGGGAGCAGGGACAACTGAAGCTTTCTTT
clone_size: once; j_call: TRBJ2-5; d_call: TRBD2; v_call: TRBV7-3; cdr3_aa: CASSLGLAGSQETQYF; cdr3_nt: TGTGCCAGCAGCTTAGGGCTAGCGGGCAGTCAAGAGACCCAGTACTTC
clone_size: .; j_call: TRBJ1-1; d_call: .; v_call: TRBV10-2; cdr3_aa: CASSESNWEKNTEAFF; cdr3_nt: TGCGCCAGCAGTGAGTCGAATTGGGAGAAGAACACTGAAGCTTTCTTT
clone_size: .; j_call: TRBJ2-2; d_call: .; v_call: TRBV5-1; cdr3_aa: CASSLNRPNTGELFF; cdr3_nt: TGCGCCAGCAGCTTGAACAGACCGAACACCGGGGAGCTGTTTTTT
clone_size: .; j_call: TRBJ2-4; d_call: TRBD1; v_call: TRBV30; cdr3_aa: CAWSKGARAKNIQYF; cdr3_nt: TGTGCCTGGAGTAAGGGGGCGCGGGCCAAAAACATTCAGTACTTC
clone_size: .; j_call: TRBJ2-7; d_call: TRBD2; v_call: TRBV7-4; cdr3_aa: CASSHGKVLAGGYEQYF; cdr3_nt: TGTGCCAGCAGCCACGGCAAGGTACTAGCGGGGGGATACGAGCAGTACTTC
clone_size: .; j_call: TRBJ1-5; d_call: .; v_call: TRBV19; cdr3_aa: CASSIDRRGRNQPQHF; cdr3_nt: TGTGCCAGTAGTATTGACAGACGAGGAAGGAATCAGCCCCAGCATTTT
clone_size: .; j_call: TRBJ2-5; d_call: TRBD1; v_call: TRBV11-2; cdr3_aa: CASSLAGGAAQETQYF; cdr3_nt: TGTGCCAGCAGCTTAGCAGGGGGCGCCGCCCAAGAGACCCAGTACTTC
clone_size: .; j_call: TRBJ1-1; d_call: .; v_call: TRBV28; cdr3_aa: CASRWDNYMNTEAFF; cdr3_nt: TGTGCCAGCAGGTGGGACAACTACATGAACACTGAAGCTTTCTTT
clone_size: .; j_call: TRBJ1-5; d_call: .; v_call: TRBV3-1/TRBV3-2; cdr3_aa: CASSQDRRNQPQHF; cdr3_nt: TGTGCCAGCAGCCAAGACCGGAGGAATCAGCCCCAGCATTTT
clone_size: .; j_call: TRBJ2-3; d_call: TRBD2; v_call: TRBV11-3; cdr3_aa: CASSLGARGGSADTQYF; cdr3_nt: TGTGCCAGCAGCTTAGGGGCACGGGGGGGCAGCGCAGATACGCAGTATTTT
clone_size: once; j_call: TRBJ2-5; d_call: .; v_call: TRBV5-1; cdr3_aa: CASSSAARETQYF; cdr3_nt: TGCGCCAGCAGCTCGGCGGCCCGGGAGACCCAGTACTTC
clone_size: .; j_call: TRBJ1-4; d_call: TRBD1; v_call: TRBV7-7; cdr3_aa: CASSSGQGPRKLFF; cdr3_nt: TGTGCCAGCAGCTCGGGACAGGGCCCGCGAAAACTGTTTTTT
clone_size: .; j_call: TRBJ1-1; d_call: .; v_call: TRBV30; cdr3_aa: CAWSVLRNTEAFF; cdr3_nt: TGTGCCTGGAGTGTACTCCGGAACACTGAAGCTTTCTTT
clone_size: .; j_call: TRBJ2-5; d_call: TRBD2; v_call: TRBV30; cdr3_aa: CAQTSAETQYF; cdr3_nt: TGTGCCCAAACTAGCGCGGAGACCCAGTACTTC
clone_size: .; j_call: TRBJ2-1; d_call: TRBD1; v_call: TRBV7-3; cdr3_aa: CASSSTGGPDNEQFF; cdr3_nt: TGTGCCAGCAGCTCGACAGGGGGCCCCGACAATGAGCAGTTCTTC
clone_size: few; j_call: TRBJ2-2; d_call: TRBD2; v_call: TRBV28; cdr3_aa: CASSFPGRVNTGELFF; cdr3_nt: TGTGCCAGCAGTTTCCCCGGGAGGGTTAACACCGGGGAGCTGTTTTTT
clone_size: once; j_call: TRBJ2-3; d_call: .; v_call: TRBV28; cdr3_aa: CATTVPSTDTQYF; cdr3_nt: TGTGCCACAACGGTCCCTAGCACAGATACGCAGTATTTT
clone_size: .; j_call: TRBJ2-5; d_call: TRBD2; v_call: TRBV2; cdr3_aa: CASSEAQSGGGETQYF; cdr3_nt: TGTGCCAGCAGTGAAGCGCAAAGCGGGGGGGGAGAGACCCAGTACTTC
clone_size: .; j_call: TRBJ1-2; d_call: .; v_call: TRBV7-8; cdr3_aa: CASSSSTPGNNYGYTF; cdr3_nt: TGTGCCAGCAGCTCATCCACTCCCGGGAATAACTATGGCTACACCTTC
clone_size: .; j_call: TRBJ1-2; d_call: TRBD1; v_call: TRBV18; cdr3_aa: CASSLQGDNYGYTF; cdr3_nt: TGTGCCAGCTCACTACAGGGGGATAACTATGGCTACACCTTC
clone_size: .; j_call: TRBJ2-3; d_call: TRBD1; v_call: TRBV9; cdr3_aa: CASSPLGGAGTDTQYF; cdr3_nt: TGTGCCAGCAGCCCTTTAGGGGGCGCCGGCACAGATACGCAGTATTTT
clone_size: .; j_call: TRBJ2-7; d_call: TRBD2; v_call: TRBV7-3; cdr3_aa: CASSLTSGNEQYF; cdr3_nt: TGTGCCAGCAGCTTGACTAGCGGTAACGAGCAGTACTTC
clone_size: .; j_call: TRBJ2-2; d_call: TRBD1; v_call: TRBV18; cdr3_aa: CASSSVTGSTGELFF; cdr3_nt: TGTGCCAGCTCCTCCGTGACAGGGAGCACCGGGGAGCTGTTTTTT
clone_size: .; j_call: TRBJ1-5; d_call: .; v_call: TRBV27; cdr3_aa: CASSLFEGGNQPQHF; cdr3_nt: TGTGCCAGCAGTTTATTCGAGGGAGGCAATCAGCCCCAGCATTTT
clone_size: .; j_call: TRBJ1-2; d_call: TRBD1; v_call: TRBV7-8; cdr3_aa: CASSLAERGLVDYGYTF; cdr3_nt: TGTGCCAGCAGCTTAGCGGAGAGGGGGCTGGTGGACTATGGCTACACCTTC
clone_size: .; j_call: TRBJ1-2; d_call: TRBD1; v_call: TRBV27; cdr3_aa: CASSFPQGDGYTF; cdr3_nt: TGTGCCAGCAGTTTTCCACAGGGGGATGGCTACACCTTC
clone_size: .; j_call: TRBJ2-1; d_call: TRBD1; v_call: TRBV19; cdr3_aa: CASCPGQGVNEQFF; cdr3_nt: TGTGCCAGCTGTCCGGGACAGGGGGTCAATGAGCAGTTCTTC
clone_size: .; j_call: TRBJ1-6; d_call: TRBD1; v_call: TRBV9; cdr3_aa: CASSVDDRGSPLHF; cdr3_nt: TGTGCCAGCAGCGTAGACGACAGGGGTTCACCCCTCCACTTT
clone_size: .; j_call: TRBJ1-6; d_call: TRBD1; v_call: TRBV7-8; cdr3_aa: CASSSRQGDSPLHF; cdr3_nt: TGTGCCAGCAGCTCAAGACAGGGGGATTCACCCCTCCACTTT
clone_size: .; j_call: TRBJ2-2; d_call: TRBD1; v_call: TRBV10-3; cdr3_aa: CAVLYGTANTGELFF; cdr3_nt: TGTGCCGTTCTCTACGGGACAGCGAACACCGGGGAGCTGTTTTTT
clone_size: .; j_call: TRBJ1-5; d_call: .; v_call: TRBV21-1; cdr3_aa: CASSKETGDSNQPQHF; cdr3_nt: TGTGCCAGCAGCAAAGAGACAGGGGATAGCAATCAGCCCCAGCATTTT
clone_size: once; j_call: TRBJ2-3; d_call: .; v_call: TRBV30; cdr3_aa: CAWSKLRDTQYF; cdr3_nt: TGTGCCTGGAGTAAGCTAAGAGATACGCAGTATTTT
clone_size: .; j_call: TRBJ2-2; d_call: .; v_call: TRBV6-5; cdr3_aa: CASSPRAGELFF; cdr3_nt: TGTGCCAGCAGCCCCAGGGCCGGGGAGCTGTTTTTT
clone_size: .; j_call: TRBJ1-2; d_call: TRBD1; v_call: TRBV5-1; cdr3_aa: CASSPGTASYGYTF; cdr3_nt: TGCGCCAGCAGCCCGGGGACAGCATCCTATGGCTACACCTTC
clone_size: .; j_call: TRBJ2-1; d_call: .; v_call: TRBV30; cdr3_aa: CAWSVGGRNEQFF; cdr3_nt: TGTGCCTGGAGTGTGGGGGGTCGCAATGAGCAGTTCTTC
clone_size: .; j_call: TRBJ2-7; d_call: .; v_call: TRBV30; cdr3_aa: CAWSVLNFQSEQYF; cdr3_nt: TGTGCCTGGAGTGTACTTAACTTCCAATCCGAGCAGTACTTC
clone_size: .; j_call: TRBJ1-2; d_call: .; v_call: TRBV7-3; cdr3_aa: CASAAAPGVEGYTF; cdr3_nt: TGTGCCAGCGCCGCCGCCCCCGGGGTAGAGGGCTACACCTTC